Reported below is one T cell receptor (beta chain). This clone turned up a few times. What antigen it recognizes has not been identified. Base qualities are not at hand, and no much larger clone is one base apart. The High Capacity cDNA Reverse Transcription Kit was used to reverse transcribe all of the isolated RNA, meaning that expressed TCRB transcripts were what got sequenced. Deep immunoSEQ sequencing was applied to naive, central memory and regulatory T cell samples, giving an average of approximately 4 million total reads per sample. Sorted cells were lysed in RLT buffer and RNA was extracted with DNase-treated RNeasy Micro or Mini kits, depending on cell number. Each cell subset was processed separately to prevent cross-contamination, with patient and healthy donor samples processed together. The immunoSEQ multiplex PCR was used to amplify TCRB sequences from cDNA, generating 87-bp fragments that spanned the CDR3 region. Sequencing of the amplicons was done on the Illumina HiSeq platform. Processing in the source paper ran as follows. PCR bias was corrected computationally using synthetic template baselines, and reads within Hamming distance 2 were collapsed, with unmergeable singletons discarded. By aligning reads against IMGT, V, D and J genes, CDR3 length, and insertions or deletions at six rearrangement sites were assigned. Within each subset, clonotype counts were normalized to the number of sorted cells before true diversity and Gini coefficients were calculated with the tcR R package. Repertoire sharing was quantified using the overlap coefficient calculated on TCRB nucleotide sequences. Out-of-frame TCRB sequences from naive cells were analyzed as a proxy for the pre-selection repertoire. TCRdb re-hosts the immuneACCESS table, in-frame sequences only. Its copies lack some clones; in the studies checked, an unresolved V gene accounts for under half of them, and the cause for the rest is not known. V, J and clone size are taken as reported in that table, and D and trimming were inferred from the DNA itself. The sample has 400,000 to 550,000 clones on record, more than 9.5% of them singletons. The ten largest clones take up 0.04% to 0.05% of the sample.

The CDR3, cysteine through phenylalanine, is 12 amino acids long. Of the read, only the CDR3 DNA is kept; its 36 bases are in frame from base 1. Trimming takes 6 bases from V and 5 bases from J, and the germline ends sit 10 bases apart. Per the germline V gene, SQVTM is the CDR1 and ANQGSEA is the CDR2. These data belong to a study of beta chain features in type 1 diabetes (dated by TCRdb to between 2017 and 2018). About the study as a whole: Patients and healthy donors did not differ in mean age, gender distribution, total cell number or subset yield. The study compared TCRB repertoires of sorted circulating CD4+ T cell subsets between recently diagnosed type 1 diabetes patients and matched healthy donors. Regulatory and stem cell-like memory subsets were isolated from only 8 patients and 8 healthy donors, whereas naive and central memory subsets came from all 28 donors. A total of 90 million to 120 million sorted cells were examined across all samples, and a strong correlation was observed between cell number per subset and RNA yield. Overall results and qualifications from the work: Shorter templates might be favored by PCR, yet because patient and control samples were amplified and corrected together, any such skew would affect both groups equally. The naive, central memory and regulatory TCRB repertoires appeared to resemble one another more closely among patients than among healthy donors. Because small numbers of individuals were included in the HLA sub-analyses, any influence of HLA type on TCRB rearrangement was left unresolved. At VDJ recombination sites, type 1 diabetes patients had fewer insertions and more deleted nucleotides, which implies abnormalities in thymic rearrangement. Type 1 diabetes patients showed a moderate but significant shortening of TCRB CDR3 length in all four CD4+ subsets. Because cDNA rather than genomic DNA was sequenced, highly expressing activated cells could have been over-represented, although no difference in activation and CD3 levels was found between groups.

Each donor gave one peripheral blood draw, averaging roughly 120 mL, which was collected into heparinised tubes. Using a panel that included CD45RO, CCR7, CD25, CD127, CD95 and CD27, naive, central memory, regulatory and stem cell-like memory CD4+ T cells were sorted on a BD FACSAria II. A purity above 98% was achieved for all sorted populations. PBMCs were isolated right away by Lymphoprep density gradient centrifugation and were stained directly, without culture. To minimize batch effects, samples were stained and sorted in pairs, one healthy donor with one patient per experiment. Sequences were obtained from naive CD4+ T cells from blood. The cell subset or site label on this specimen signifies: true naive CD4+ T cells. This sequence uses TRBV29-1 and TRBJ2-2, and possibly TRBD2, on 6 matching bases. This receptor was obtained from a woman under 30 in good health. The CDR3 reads CSVGLSTGELFF. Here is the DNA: TGCAGCGTGGGACTGTCTACCGGGGAGCTGTTTTTT.